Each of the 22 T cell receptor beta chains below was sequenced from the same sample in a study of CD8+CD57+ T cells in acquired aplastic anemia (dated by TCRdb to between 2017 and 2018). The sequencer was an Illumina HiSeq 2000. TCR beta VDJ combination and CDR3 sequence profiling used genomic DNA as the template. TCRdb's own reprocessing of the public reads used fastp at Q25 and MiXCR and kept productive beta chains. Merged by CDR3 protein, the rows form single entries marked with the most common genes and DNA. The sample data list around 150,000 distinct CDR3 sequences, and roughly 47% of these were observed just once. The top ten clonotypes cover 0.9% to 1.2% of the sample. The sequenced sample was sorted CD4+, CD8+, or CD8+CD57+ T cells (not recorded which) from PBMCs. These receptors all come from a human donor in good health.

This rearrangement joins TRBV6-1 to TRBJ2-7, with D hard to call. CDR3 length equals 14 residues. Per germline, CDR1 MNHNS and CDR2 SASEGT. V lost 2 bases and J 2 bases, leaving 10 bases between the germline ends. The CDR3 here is CASSESWGTYEQYF. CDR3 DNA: TGTGCCAGCAGTGAATCCTGGGGTACCTACGAGCAGTACTTC.

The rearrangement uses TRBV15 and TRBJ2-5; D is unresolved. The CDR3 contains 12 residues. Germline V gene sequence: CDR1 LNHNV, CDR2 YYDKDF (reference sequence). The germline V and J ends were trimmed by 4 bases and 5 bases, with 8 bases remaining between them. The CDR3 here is CATSTPGETQYF. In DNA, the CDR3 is TGTGCCACCAGCACCCCGGGCGAGACCCAGTACTTC.

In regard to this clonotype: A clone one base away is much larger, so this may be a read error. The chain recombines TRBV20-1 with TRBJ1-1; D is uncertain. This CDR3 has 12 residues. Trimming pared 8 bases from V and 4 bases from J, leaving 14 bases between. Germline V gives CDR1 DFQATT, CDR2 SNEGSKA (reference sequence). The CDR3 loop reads CSTQRAPTEAFF. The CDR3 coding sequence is TGCAGTACCCAGCGGGCGCCCACTGAAGCTTTCTTT.

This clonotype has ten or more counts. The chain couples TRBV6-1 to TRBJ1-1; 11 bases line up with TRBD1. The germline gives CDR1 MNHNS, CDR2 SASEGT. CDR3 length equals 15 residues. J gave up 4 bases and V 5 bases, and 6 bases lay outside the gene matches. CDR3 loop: CASSKDRGLVTEAFF. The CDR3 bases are TGTGCCAGCAGTAAGGACAGGGGGCTGGTCACTGAAGCTTTCTTT.

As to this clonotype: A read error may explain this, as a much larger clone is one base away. Written as DNA, the CDR3 is TGTGCCAGTACCCCGTCGGCCACTCAGCCCCAGCATTTT. Translated: CASTPSATQPQHF. This chain uses TRBV19 with TRBJ1-5; D remains unclear. Germline assignment: CDR1 LNHDA and CDR2 SQIVND (reference sequence). The CDR3 is 13 residues long. The V gene lost 7 bases and the J gene lost 6 bases, with 13 bases spanning the gap.

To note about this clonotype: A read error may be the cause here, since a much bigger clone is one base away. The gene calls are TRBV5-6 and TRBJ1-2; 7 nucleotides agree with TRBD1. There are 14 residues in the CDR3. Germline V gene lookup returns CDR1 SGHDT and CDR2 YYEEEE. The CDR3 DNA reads TGTGCCAGCAGTTCAGGACAGGCCAACTATAGCTACACCTTC. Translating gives CASSSGQANYSYTF.

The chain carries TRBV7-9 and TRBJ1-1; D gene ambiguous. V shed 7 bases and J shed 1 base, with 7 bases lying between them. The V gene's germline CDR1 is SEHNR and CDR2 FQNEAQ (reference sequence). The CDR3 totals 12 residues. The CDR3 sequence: CASIVGNTEAFF. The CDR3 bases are TGTGCCAGCATCGTGGGGAACACTGAAGCTTTCTTT.

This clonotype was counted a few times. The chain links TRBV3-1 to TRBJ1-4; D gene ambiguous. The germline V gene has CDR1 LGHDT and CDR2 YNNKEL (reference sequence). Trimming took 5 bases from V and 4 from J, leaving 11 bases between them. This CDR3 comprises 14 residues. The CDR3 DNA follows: TGTGCCAGCAGCAATAAGGCCATTAATGAAAAACTGTTTTTT. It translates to CASSNKAINEKLFF.

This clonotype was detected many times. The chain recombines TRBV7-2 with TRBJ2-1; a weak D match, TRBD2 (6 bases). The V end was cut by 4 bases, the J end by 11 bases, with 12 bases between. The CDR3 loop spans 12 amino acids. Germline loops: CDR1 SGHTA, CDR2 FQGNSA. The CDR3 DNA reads TGTGCCAGCAGCTCCTACGGGGGACAGCAGTTCTTC. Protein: CASSSYGGQQFF.

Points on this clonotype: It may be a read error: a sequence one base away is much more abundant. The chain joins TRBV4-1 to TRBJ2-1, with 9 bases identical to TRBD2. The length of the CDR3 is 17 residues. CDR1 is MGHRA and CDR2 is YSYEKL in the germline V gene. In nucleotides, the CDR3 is TGCGCCAGCAGCCAAGATGGGGGACTAGCTTCCTACAATGAGCAGTTATTC. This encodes CASSQDGGLASYNEQLF.

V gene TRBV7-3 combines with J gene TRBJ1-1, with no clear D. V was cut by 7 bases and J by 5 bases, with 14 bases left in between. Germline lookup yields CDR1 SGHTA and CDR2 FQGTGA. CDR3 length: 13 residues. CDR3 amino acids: CASIPRGGTEAFF. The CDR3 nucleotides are TGTGCCAGCATCCCCCGGGGTGGTACTGAAGCTTTCTTT. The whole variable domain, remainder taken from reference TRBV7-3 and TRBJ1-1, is GAGVSQTPSNKVTEKGKYVELRCDPISGHTALYWYRQSLGQGPEFLIYFQGTGAADDSGLPNDRFFAVRPEGSVSTLKIQRTERGDSAVYLCASIPRGGTEAFFGQGTRLTVV.

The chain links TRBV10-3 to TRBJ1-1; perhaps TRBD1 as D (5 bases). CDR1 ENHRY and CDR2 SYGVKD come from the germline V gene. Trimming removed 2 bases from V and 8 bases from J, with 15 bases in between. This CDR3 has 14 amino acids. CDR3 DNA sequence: TGTGCCATCAGTGAGGCAGTTAGGGGAACCGAAGCTTTCTTT. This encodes CAISEAVRGTEAFF.

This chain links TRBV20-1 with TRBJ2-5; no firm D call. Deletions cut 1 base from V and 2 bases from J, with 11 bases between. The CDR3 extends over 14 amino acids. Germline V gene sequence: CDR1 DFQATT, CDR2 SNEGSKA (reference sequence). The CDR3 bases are TGCAGTGCTAGAGTGGTGACCCTACAAGAGACCCAGTACTTC. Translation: CSARVVTLQETQYF.

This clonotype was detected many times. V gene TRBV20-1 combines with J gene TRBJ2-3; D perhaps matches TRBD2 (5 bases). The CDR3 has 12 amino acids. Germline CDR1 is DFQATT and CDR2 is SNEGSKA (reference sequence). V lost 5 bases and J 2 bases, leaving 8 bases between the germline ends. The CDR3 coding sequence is TGCAGTGCTGGAGGTGCCACAGATACGCAGTATTTT. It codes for CSAGGATDTQYF.

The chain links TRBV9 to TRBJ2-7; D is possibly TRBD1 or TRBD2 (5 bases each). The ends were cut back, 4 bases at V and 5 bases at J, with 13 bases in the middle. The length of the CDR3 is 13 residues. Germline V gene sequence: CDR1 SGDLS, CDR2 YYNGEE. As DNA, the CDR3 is TGTGCCAGCAGCTCCCGGGACCGTAACGAGCAGTACTTC. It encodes CASSSRDRNEQYF.

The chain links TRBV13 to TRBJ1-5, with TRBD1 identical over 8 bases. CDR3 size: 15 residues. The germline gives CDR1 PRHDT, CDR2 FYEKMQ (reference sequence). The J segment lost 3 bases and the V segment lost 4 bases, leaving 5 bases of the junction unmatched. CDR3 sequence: CASSSQGGPNQPQHF. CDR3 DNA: TGTGCCAGCAGCTCACAGGGGGGCCCCAATCAGCCCCAGCATTTT.

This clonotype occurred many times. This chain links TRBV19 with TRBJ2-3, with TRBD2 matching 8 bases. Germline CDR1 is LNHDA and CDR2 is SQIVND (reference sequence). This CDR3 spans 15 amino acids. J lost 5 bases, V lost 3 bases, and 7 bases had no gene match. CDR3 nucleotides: TGTGCCAGTAGTATTCGAGCGGGGGAGGTAGATACGCAGTATTTT. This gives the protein CASSIRAGEVDTQYF.

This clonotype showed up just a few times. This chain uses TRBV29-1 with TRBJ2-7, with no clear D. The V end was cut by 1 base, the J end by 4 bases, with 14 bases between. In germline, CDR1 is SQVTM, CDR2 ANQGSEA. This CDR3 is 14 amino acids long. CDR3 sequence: CSVEVGDLGYEQYF. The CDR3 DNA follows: TGCAGCGTTGAAGTGGGCGATTTGGGGTACGAGCAGTACTTC.

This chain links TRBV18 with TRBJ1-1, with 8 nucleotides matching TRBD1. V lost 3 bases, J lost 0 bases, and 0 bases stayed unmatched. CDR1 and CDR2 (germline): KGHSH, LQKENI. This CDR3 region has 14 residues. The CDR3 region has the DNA TGTGCCAGCTCACCGGGACAGGTGAACACTGAAGCTTTCTTT. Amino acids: CASSPGQVNTEAFF.

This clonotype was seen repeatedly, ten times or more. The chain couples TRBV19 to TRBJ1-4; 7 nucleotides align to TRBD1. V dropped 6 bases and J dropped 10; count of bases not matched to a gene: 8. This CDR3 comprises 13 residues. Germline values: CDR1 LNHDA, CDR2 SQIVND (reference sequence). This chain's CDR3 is CASRETGEGKLFF. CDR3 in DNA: TGTGCCAGTAGGGAAACAGGGGAAGGAAAACTGTTTTTT.

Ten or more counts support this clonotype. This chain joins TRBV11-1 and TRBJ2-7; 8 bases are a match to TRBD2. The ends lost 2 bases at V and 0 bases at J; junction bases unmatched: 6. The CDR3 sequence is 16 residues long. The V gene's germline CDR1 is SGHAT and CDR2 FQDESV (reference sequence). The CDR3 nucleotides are TGTGCCAGCAGCTTAAGACGCCTAGCGGGCTCCTACGAGCAGTACTTC. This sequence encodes CASSLRRLAGSYEQYF.

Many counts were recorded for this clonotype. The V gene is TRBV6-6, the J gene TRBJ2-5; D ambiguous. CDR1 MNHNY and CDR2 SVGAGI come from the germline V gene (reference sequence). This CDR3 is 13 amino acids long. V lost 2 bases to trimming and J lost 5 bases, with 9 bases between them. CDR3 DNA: TGTGCCAGCAGTTACAGTTATGGTGAGACCCAGTACTTC. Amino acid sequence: CASSYSYGETQYF.